Presented here are 17 T cell receptor beta chains from one specimen sequenced in a study of vaccination and CD4 T cells after COVID-19. The treatment is: roughly 11-day PBMC culture with coronavirus spike peptide pools or control peptides (ViraFEST assay). No antigen is known for these receptors. Sequenced with the Oncomine TCR Beta short-read assay was DNA taken from cultured CD4+ T cells. MiXCR was run by TCRdb on the PCR reads, yielding one entry per CDR3 protein. The repertoire holds tens of thousands of distinct CDR3 sequences, with 50% as singletons. Sequences were derived from CD4+ T cells from blood, cultured in vitro, sampled before SARS-CoV-2 vaccination. The receptors here all came from a human donor who received a COVID-19 vaccine.

This chain uses TRBV20-1 with TRBJ2-5, with TRBD2 matching 7 bases. There are 13 residues in the CDR3. The germline V gene has CDR1 DFQATT and CDR2 SNEGSKA (reference sequence). J lost 5 bases, V lost 6 bases, and 9 bases had no gene match. Here the CDR3 reads CSAFGLDGETQYF. CDR3 bases: TGCAGTGCCTTCGGACTAGACGGGGAGACCCAGTACTTC.

The chain carries TRBV7-2 and TRBJ2-3, with D perhaps matching TRBD1 (5 bases). The V end lost 5 bases, the J end lost 0 bases, and 15 bases lay between the germline ends. Germline V gene sequence: CDR1 SGHTA, CDR2 FQGNSA. This CDR3 region has 16 residues. DNA of the CDR3: TGTGCCAGCAGCCCTTCCGGACATAGAAGCACAGATACGCAGTATTTT. This codes for CASSPSGHRSTDTQYF.

The chain uses TRBV2 and TRBJ1-1, with TRBD1 identical over 7 bases. Trimming removed 8 bases from V and 5 bases from J; junction bases left unmatched: 14. This CDR3 comprises 15 residues. Germline-derived CDR1 and CDR2 are SNHLY and FYNNEI. The chain's CDR3 is CASLPGSRGRTEAFF. CDR3 sequence (DNA): TGTGCCAGCCTCCCTGGAAGCAGGGGGAGGACTGAAGCTTTCTTT.

The chain has TRBV7-2 and TRBJ2-7, with D perhaps assigned TRBD1 or TRBD2 (6 bases each). The length of the CDR3 is 14 residues. V lost 3 bases and J lost 6, with 15 bases in between. Germline V lookup: CDR1 SGHTA, CDR2 FQGNSA. CDR3 coding DNA: TGTGCCAGCAGCTTTGTCGGGGGCTCGGGCGAGCAGTACTTC. It translates to CASSFVGGSGEQYF.

This clonotype was seen only a few times. V is TRBV6-5 and J is TRBJ2-5, with D possibly being TRBD1 or TRBD2 (6 bases each). The CDR3 extends over 16 amino acids. CDR1 and CDR2 from the germline V gene are MNHEY and SVGAGI. V lost 0 bases, J lost 2 bases, and 13 bases lay in between. The CDR3 nucleotides read TGTGCCAGCAGTTACTCGAGTCGGGGGACACAAGAGACCCAGTACTTC. It is translated as CASSYSSRGTQETQYF.

The chain combines TRBV7-9 with TRBJ2-2; D perhaps matches TRBD2 (6 bases). V was trimmed by 1 base and J by 6 bases, leaving 15 bases between them. The CDR3 is made up of 16 amino acids. CDR1 is SEHNR and CDR2 is FQNEAQ in the germline V gene (reference sequence). Here the CDR3 reads CASSLVGGTGAGELFF. CDR3 DNA: TGTGCCAGCAGCTTAGTCGGTGGTACGGGGGCCGGGGAGCTGTTTTTT.

This clonotype has a handful of counts. The chain combines TRBV7-2 with TRBJ1-5; unclear D gene. V was pared by 1 base and J by 2 bases, with 9 bases between. Germline-derived CDR1 and CDR2 are SGHTA and FQGNSA. This CDR3 contains 15 residues. The CDR3 sequence is CASSLDFTRNQPQHF. CDR3 DNA sequence: TGTGCCAGCAGCTTAGATTTCACTCGCAATCAGCCCCAGCATTTT. The whole variable domain, remainder taken from reference TRBV7-2 and TRBJ1-5, is GAGVSQSPSNKVTEKGKDVELRCDPISGHTALYWYRQSLGQGLEFLIYFQGNSAPDKSGLPSDRFSAERTGGSVSTLTIQRTQQEDSAVYLCASSLDFTRNQPQHFGDGTRLSIL.

V and J are TRBV2 and TRBJ2-1; 9 nucleotides agree with TRBD2. J was trimmed by 3 bases and V by 1 base; bases with no gene match: 4. Germline loops: CDR1 SNHLY, CDR2 FYNNEI. This CDR3 contains 16 residues. As DNA, the CDR3 is TGTGCCAGCAGTGAAGGTAATAGCGGGGGCTACAATGAGCAGTTCTTC. It yields the protein CASSEGNSGGYNEQFF. The full variable domain, with the rest looked up from reference TRBV2 and TRBJ2-1, is EPEVTQTPSHQVTQMGQEVILRCVPISNHLYFYWYRQILGQKVEFLVSFYNNEISEKSEIFDDQFSVERPDGSNFTLKIRSTKLEDSAMYFCASSEGNSGGYNEQFFGPGTRLTVL.

The chain employs TRBV12-3 or TRBV12-4 and TRBJ2-2, with D possibly matching TRBD1 (5 bases). The V end was cut by 3 bases, the J end by 1 base, with 9 bases between. CDR3 length: 15 residues. In DNA, the CDR3 is TGTGCCAGCAGTTTTCGACAGAGGAACACCGGGGAGCTGTTTTTT. Translated, it gives CASSFRQRNTGELFF.

This chain connects TRBV10-3 to TRBJ1-5, with TRBD1 matching over 10 bases. The CDR3 consists of 16 residues. Germline values: CDR1 ENHRY, CDR2 SYGVKD. V lost 1 base and J lost 4; bases outside the gene matches: 4. CDR3 in DNA: TGTGCCATCAGTGAGTTCGGACAGGGGGAAAATCAGCCCCAGCATTTT. It encodes CAISEFGQGENQPQHF.

This clonotype is labeled as medium-sized. V gene TRBV6-1 combines with J gene TRBJ2-7; TRBD2 might be the D (5 bases). The CDR3 is 15 residues long. In germline, CDR1 is MNHNS, CDR2 SASEGT. Trimming left V 0 bases short and J 5 bases short, with 14 bases between. CDR3 amino acids: CASSEAFRERNEQYF. CDR3 bases: TGTGCCAGCAGTGAAGCATTCCGGGAAAGGAACGAGCAGTACTTC.

The V gene is TRBV5-1, the J gene TRBJ1-5, with 7 nucleotides matching TRBD1. CDR1 SGHRS and CDR2 YFSETQ come from the germline V gene. The V and J ends lost 0 bases and 11 bases, in that order; junction bases with no gene match: 11. The CDR3 is 15 residues long. This CDR3 is CASSLGSTGNEAQHF. CDR3 bases: TGCGCCAGCAGCTTGGGATCGACAGGGAATGAGGCCCAGCATTTT.

This clonotype was detected only a few times. This rearrangement joins TRBV12-3 or TRBV12-4 to TRBJ1-5; tentative D call: TRBD1 (5 bases). The CDR3 spans 15 residues. V lost 3 bases to trimming and J lost 6 bases, with 15 bases between them. The CDR3 region is CASSFSAGRGQPQHF. The CDR3 nucleotides read TGTGCCAGCAGTTTTTCGGCAGGGAGGGGTCAGCCCCAGCATTTT.

The CDR3 DNA is TGTGCCAGTAGTGGGGTGAGGACAGGGAGCATGAACACTGAAGCTTTCTTT. Translation: CASSGVRTGSMNTEAFF. This chain links TRBV19 with TRBJ1-1; 8 bases line up with TRBD1. J was trimmed by 0 bases and V by 5 bases; bases with no gene match: 11. The germline V gene has CDR1 LNHDA and CDR2 SQIVND (reference sequence). This CDR3 is 17 amino acids long.

This clonotype was recorded a few times. V and J are TRBV6-1 and TRBJ1-1, with 8 nucleotides matching TRBD1. Trimming cost V 6 bases and J 1 base; bases outside gene matches: 7. This CDR3 spans 15 amino acids. Per the germline V gene, CDR1 is MNHNS and CDR2 is SASEGT. CDR3 coding DNA: TGTGCCAGCAGGACAGGGGAATATGAGAACACTGAAGCTTTCTTT. Its translation is CASRTGEYENTEAFF.

The chain couples TRBV5-1 to TRBJ2-7, with 10 bases fitting TRBD1. The CDR3 length is 18 residues. Germline V gives CDR1 SGHRS, CDR2 YFSETQ. V trimming: 0 bases; J trimming: 2 bases; junction bases outside the gene matches: 11. CDR3 residues: CASSLAFPGQGLAYEQYF. CDR3 nucleotide sequence: TGCGCCAGCAGCTTGGCCTTTCCGGGACAGGGGTTAGCCTACGAGCAGTACTTC.

A few counts support this clonotype. The chain has TRBV24-1 and TRBJ2-3; 11 nucleotides align to TRBD2. This CDR3 is built from 20 residues. Trimming took 0 bases from V and 1 from J; bases not matched to a gene: 11. Germline CDR1 KGHDR, CDR2 SFDVKD. The CDR3 DNA reads TGTGCCACCAGTGATTTGGGGAGGGCTAGCGGGGGGTCTGGCACAGATACGCAGTATTTT. It codes for CATSDLGRASGGSGTDTQYF.